This TCR beta chain was identified in a study of CD8 T cells in ankylosing spondylitis. General study points: A TCR beta motif made of about 8 highly homologous variants seemed typical of ankylosing spondylitis blood. Earlier work had already found some motif variants in reactive arthritis synovial fluid and blood.

In making TCR beta libraries, quantitative 5'-RACE with molecular barcodes was used. TCRdb called the 5' RACE reads again in MiXCR, with one record for every CDR3 protein. The sample contains fewer than 500,000 distinct CDR3 sequences, roughly a quarter of which appear only once. Germline CDR1 and CDR2: SEHNR and FQNEAQ (reference sequence). The CDR3 runs to 13 residues. V dropped 5 bases and J dropped 6 bases, with 12 bases sitting between them. Notes on this clonotype: Antigen unknown.

The origin of this receptor is a male donor with ankylosing spondylitis. V usage is TRBV7-9 and J usage is TRBJ2-3; D uncertain. What was sequenced was blood, either unsorted or a sorted T cell fraction (not recorded which). The CDR3 loop reads CASSPQVGDTQYF. CDR3 bases: TGTGCCAGCAGCCCGCAAGTCGGGGATACGCAGTATTTT.